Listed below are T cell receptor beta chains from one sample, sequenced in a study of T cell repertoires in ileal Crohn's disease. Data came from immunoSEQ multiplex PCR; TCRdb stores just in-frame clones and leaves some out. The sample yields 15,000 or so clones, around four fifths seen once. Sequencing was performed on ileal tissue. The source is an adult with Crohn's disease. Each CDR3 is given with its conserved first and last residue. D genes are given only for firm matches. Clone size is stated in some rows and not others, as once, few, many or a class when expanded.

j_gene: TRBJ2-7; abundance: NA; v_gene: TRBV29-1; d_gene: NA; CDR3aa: CSDAAGTGAYEQYF; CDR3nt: TGCAGCGACGCTGCAGGGACTGGTGCCTACGAGCAGTACTTC
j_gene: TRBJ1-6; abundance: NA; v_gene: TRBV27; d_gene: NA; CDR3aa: CASRFGGWDSPLHF; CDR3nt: TGTGCCAGCAGGTTCGGGGGGTGGGATTCACCCCTCCACTTT
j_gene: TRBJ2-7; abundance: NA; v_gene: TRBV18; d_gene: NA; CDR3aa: CASSPPGSYEQYF; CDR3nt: TGTGCCAGCTCCCCCCCGGGGTCCTACGAGCAGTACTTC
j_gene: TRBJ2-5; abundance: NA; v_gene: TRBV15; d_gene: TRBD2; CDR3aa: CATSVRTSGSETQYF; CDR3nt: TGTGCCACCAGCGTACGGACTAGCGGGAGTGAGACCCAGTACTTC
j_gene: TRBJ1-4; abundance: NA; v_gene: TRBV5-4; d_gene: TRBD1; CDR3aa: CASSIGTGLNEKLFF; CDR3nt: TGTGCCAGCAGCATCGGGACAGGGCTTAATGAAAAACTGTTTTTT
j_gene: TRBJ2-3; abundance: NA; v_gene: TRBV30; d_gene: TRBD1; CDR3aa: CAWTRGRSDTQYF; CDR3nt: TGTGCCTGGACAAGGGGGCGGTCAGATACGCAGTATTTT
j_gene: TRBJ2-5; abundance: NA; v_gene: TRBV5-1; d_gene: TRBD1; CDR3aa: CASNRAGGGETQYF; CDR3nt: TGCGCCAGCAACAGGGCAGGGGGCGGAGAGACCCAGTACTTC
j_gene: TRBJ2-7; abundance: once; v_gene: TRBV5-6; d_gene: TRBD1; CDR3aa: CASNGQGRNNEQYF; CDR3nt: TGTGCCAGCAACGGACAGGGGAGAAACAACGAGCAGTACTTC
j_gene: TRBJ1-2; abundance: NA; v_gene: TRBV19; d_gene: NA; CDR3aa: CASSPSTGLGYTF; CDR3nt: TGTGCCAGTAGTCCCTCCACAGGGTTGGGCTACACCTTC
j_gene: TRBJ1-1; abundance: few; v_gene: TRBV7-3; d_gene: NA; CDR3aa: CASSHGNTEAFF; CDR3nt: TGTGCCAGCAGCCACGGGAACACTGAAGCTTTCTTT
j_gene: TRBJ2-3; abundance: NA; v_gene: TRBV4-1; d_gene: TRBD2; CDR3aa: CASSLWTSGSRTDTQYF; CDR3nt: TGCGCCAGCAGCCTCTGGACTAGCGGGAGCCGCACAGATACGCAGTATTTT
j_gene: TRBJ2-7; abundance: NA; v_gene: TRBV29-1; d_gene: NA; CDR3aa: CSILITPTAEQYF; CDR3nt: TGCAGCATCCTCATAACCCCTACAGCCGAGCAGTACTTC
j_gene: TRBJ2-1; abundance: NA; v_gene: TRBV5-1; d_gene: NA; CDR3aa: CASSLEAGRHEQFF; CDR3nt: TGCGCCAGCAGCTTGGAGGCGGGACGCCATGAGCAGTTCTTC
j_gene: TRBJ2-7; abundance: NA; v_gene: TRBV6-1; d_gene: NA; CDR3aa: CASSGHDEQYF; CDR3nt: TGTGCCAGCAGTGGACACGACGAGCAGTACTTC
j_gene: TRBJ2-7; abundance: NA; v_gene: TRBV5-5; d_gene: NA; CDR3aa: CASSLGDRPYEQYF; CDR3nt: TGTGCCAGCAGCTTGGGAGACAGACCCTACGAGCAGTACTTC
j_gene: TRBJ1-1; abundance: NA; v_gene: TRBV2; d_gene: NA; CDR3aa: CASSGDNLNTEAFF; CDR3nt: TGTGCCAGCAGTGGGGACAACTTGAACACTGAAGCTTTCTTT
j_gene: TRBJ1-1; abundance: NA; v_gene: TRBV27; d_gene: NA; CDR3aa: CASNPRGGLGDTEAFF; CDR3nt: TGTGCCAGCAACCCGAGGGGGGGGCTGGGGGACACTGAAGCTTTCTTT
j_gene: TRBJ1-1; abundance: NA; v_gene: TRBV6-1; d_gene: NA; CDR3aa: CASSQGIGTEAFF; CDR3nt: TGTGCCAGCAGTCAGGGTATAGGCACTGAAGCTTTCTTT
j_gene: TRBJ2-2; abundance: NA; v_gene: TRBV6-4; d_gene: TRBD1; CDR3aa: CASSEGQGNTGELFF; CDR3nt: TGTGCCAGCAGCGAAGGACAGGGAAACACCGGGGAGCTGTTTTTT
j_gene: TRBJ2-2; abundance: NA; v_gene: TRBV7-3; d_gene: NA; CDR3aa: CASSLRGGDTGELFF; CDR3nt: TGTGCCAGCAGCTTAAGAGGGGGAGACACCGGGGAGCTGTTTTTT
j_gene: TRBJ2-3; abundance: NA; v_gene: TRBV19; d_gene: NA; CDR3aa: CASSPMTGPDTQYF; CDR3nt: TGTGCCAGTAGTCCGATGACAGGTCCAGATACGCAGTATTTT
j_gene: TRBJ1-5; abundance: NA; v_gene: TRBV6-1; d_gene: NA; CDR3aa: CASRESGPVQPQHF; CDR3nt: TGTGCCAGCAGGGAATCAGGGCCCGTCCAGCCCCAGCATTTT
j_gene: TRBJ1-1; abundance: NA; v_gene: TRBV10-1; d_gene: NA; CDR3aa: CASRMTLNTEAFF; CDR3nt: TGCGCCAGCAGGATGACATTGAACACTGAAGCTTTCTTT